One and the same sample provided the 11 T cell receptor beta chains below, sequenced in a study of memory CD4+ T cells and cytomegalovirus serostatus. Some clones are missing from TCRdb's copy, which holds only in-frame ones; the method was immunoSEQ multiplex PCR. The sample shows about 60,000 clones, 75% to 80% of them seen only once. The sort gate was single viable CD3+CD4+CD8-CD45RO+ cells for memory CD4+ T cells. Sequencing input: memory CD4+ T cells from blood. These receptor sequences come from an adult in good health and CMV-seronegative.

V is TRBV5-6 and J is TRBJ1-6; 7 positions agree with TRBD1. Unmatched junction bases numbered 5, after V lost 4 bases and J lost 7 bases. This CDR3 region has 14 residues. CDR1 and CDR2 (germline): SGHDT, YYEEEE. The CDR3 nucleotides read TGTGCCAGCAGCCGACAGGGCACGAATTCACCCCTCCACTTT. It encodes CASSRQGTNSPLHF.

As to this clone: This CDR3 is also generated by other DNA sequences in the sample. The chain recombines TRBV27 with TRBJ2-5; 11 bases align to TRBD2. The CDR3 sequence is 16 residues long. V was pared by 5 bases and J by 0 bases, with 5 bases of the junction left unmatched. In germline, CDR1 is MNHEY, CDR2 SMNVEV (reference sequence). The CDR3 loop is CASSQGTSGYQETQYF. The CDR3 region has the DNA TGTGCCAGCAGTCAAGGGACTAGCGGATACCAAGAGACCCAGTACTTC.

This chain links TRBV9 with TRBJ1-6; 7 positions match TRBD1. Germline loops: CDR1 SGDLS, CDR2 YYNGEE. Germline trimming cut 4 bases from V and 5 bases from J; bases unmatched to any gene: 6. CDR3 length: 15 amino acids. CDR3 residues: CASSPRDSHNSPLHF. The CDR3 DNA reads as TGTGCCAGCAGCCCCCGGGACAGTCATAATTCACCCCTCCACTTT.

Only a few counts were recorded for this clone. The J gene is TRBJ1-2, the V gene TRBV15, with 7 bases that match TRBD1. V lost 1 base, J lost 4 bases, and 9 bases stayed unmatched. The CDR3 extends over 16 amino acids. CDR1 LNHNV and CDR2 YYDKDF come from the germline V gene (reference sequence). Here the CDR3 reads CATSRGQGGFGYGYTF. Here the CDR3 DNA reads TGTGCCACCAGCAGAGGACAGGGAGGGTTCGGCTATGGCTACACCTTC. The entire variable domain, with the rest obtained from reference TRBV15 and TRBJ1-2, is as follows: DAMVIQNPRYQVTQFGKPVTLSCSQTLNHNVMYWYQQKSSQAPKLLFHYYDKDFNNEADTPDNFQSRRPNTSFCFLDIRSPGLGDTAMYLCATSRGQGGFGYGYTFGSGTRLTVV.

CDR3 amino acids: CASSLLDRANSPLHF. The CDR3 DNA follows: TGCGCCAGCAGCTTGCTGGACAGGGCGAATTCACCCCTCCACTTT. The rearrangement uses TRBV5-1 and TRBJ1-6, with 8 bases aligning to TRBD1. The germline V gene has CDR1 SGHRS and CDR2 YFSETQ. J lost 7 bases, V lost 1 base, and 4 bases had no gene match. The CDR3 consists of 15 residues.

The V call is TRBV18, the J call TRBJ2-2; 8 nucleotides agree with TRBD1. CDR3 length equals 16 residues. The J segment lost 6 bases and the V segment lost 3 bases, leaving 9 bases of the junction unmatched. Germline V CDR1 and CDR2: KGHSH, LQKENI. The chain's CDR3 is CASSPVRTGHSGELFF. The CDR3 DNA reads as TGTGCCAGCTCACCGGTGCGGACAGGGCACTCCGGGGAGCTGTTTTTT.

V usage is TRBV9 and J usage is TRBJ2-6; TRBD1 matches 11 bases. The CDR3 length is 18 residues. Looked up from germline, CDR1 is SGDLS and CDR2 is YYNGEE. Trimming cost V 3 bases and J 2 bases; bases outside gene matches: 7. This CDR3 reads CASSARPGQGAGANVLTF. CDR3 nucleotides: TGTGCCAGCAGCGCCCGACCGGGACAGGGGGCTGGGGCCAACGTCCTGACTTTC.

The chain joins TRBV6-5 to TRBJ2-2; D is uncertain. Germline V CDR1 and CDR2: MNHEY, SVGAGI. CDR3 length: 14 amino acids. Between the trimmed V and J ends, which lost 7 bases and 5 bases, there was a span of 14 bases. As DNA, the CDR3 is TGTGCCAGCACGTCGAGTCTACAGACCGGGGAGCTGTTTTTT. It codes for CASTSSLQTGELFF.

The CDR3 sequence is CASSLAGAVAKNIQYF. The CDR3 bases are TGTGCCAGCAGCTTAGCGGGGGCCGTAGCCAAAAACATTCAGTACTTC. The chain links TRBV7-9 to TRBJ2-4; the D gene is possibly TRBD1 (6 bases). Trimming took 0 bases from V and 0 from J, leaving 9 bases between them. Germline assignment: CDR1 SEHNR and CDR2 FQNEAQ (reference sequence). The CDR3 contains 16 residues.

The chain uses TRBV30 and TRBJ2-7; D unclear. CDR1 is GTSNPN, CDR2 SVGIG, per germline (reference sequence). CDR3 length equals 12 residues. The germline V and J ends were trimmed by 3 bases and 4 bases, with 10 bases remaining between them. CDR3: CAWRITAYEQYF. In DNA form, the CDR3 reads TGTGCCTGGAGGATTACAGCATACGAGCAGTACTTC.

This sequence joins TRBV6-6 and TRBJ2-1, with D possibly matching TRBD1 (6 bases). Trimming removed 1 base at V and 0 bases at J, with 10 bases between. CDR3 length: 16 amino acids. Germline CDR1 is MNHNY and CDR2 is SVGAGI (reference sequence). The CDR3 region is CASSYFRGSSYNEQFF. The CDR3 DNA reads TGTGCCAGCAGTTACTTCAGGGGCAGCTCCTACAATGAGCAGTTCTTC.